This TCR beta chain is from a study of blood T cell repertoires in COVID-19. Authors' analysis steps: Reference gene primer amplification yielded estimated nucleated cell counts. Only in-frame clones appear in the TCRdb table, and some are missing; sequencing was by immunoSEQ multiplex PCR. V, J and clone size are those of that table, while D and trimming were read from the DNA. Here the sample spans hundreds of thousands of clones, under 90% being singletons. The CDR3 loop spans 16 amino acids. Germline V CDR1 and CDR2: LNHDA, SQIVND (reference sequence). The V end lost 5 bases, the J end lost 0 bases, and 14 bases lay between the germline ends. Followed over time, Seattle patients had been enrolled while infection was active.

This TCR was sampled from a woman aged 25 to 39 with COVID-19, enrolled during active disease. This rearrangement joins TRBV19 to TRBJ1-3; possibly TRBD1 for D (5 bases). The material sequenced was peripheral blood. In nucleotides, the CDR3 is TGTGCCAGTAGTTTGGGACTGACCGACTCTGGAAACACCATATATTTT. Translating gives CASSLGLTDSGNTIYF. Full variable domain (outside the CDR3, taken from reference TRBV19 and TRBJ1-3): DGGITQSPKYLFRKEGQNVTLSCEQNLNHDAMYWYRQDPGQGLRLIYYSQIVNDFQKGDIAEGYSVSREKKESFPLTVTSAQKNPTAFYLCASSLGLTDSGNTIYFGEGSWLTVV.